This T cell receptor (beta chain) was found in a study of cytomegalovirus exposure and HLA in healthy donors. Overall study: Caucasian-associated ancestry cluster membership applied to about four fifths of over 350 genotyped donors. The study's findings and limits: A reported reduction in N-insertions relative to the 666-donor mean was seen in an Asian-associated ancestry cluster in a later analysis.

With regard to this clone: Its antigen is not known.

Primers for the PCR totalled 60 Vbeta and 13 Jbeta. Assay used: immunoSEQ multiplex PCR; TCRdb lists only in-frame clones, some missing. The repertoire has over 90,000 clones, approximately 77% of them found once; the top ten carry roughly 9.6%. This sequence was found in a male donor in good health and CMV-seropositive. The sequencing sample was made of PBMCs.

The CDR3 sequence is CASSEVAGGSYEQYF. Here the CDR3 DNA reads TGTGCCAGCAGTGAAGTAGCGGGAGGGTCCTACGAGCAGTACTTC. The chain combines TRBV25-1 with TRBJ2-7; 11 bases fit TRBD2. The germline gives CDR1 MGHDK, CDR2 SYGVNS. Germline trimming cut 2 bases from V and 1 base from J; bases unmatched to any gene: 1. The CDR3 consists of 15 residues.